This entry features one T cell receptor beta chain sequence. The antigen is not known. This sample was included in a study of Ad26.COV2.S vaccination and SARS-CoV-2 variants. Background on the study: Into the muscle, Ad26.COV2.S was dosed once or twice, 56 days apart. General observations from the study: Measurement of non-spike TCR breadth gave similar results in vaccine and placebo recipients. Post-vaccination spike-specific CD8+ and CD4+ T cell responses reportedly had substantial breadth.

The treatment here: 19 received Ad26.COV2.S at low or high dose, single or two shots; 5 received placebo; per-sample allocation not given. The samples date from day 63 after the first vaccine or placebo injection. Expressing Wuhan-strain SARS-CoV-2 spike, an Ad26 vector served as the vaccine. The CDR3 has 14 amino acids. J was trimmed by 7 bases and V by 5 bases; bases with no gene match: 11. Germline V gene data show CDR1 as SEHNR and CDR2 as FQNEAQ (reference sequence). Profiled with immunoSEQ multiplex PCR; TCRdb holds only in-frame clones, not every one. The data show approximately 300,000 clones, around 84% seen once.

Material: peripheral blood, obtained in a trial of Ad26.COV2.S vaccine versus placebo. V and J are TRBV7-9 and TRBJ2-7; 7 bases agree with TRBD2. The TCR originated in a person aged 18 to 65 who received the Ad26.COV2.S COVID-19 vaccine or a placebo. CDR3 sequence reads: CASSPGLPGGEQYF. DNA of the CDR3: TGTGCCAGCAGCCCTGGACTACCCGGGGGGGAGCAGTACTTC.